This TCR beta chain was sequenced for a study of human T cells and chemical hapten exposure. Study overall: Small pooled library volume differences chiefly drove per-sample TCR yield variation.

Time point given: healthy volunteer bleed at 2 weeks. The template was total RNA from unfractionated whole blood. Within the library, unique molecular identifiers were attached to each individual cDNA molecule. How the authors handled the data: Samples held a median of 95,638 TCRs, range 23,224–690,600. Each CDR3 protein is one row after TCRdb ran MiXCR on the RACE reads. TCRdb assigned the V and J calls; the authors' analysis was not used. The sample carries 130,000 or so distinct CDR3 sequences, about 9% recorded once. The CDR3 runs 14 residues. The V gene lost 0 bases and the J gene lost 5 bases, with 8 bases spanning the gap. CDR1 and CDR2 (germline): SGHRS, YFSETQ. The sample holds many counts of this clonotype.

Sequencing input: whole blood. The source is a male donor in good health. Some clones in this sample may be carry-over from other donors' samples. The V and J genes are TRBV5-1 and TRBJ1-4; D unresolved. Here the CDR3 reads CASSLERNNEKLFF. As DNA, the CDR3 is TGCGCCAGCAGCTTGGAGAGGAACAATGAAAAACTGTTTTTT.